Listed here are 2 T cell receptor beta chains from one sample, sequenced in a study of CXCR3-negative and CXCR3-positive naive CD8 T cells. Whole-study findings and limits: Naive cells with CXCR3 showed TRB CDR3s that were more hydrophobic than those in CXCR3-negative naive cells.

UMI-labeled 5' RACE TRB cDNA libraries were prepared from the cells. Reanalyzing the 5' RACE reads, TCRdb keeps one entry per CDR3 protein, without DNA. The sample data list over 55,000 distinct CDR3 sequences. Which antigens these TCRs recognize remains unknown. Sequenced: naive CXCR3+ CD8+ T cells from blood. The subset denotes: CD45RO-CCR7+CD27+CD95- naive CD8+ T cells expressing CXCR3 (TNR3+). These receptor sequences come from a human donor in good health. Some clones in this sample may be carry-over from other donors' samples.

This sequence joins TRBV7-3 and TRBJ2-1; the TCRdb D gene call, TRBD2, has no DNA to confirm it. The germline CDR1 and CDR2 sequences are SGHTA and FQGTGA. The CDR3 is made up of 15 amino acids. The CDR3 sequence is CASSLLSGGANEQFF. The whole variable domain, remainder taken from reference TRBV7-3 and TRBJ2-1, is GAGVSQTPSNKVTEKGKYVELRCDPISGHTALYWYRQSLGQGPEFLIYFQGTGAADDSGLPNDRFFAVRPEGSVSTLKIQRTERGDSAVYLCASSLLSGGANEQFFGPGTRLTVL.

The chain's CDR3 is CASSSTVGQGETVAKNIQYF. The V and J genes are TRBV7-9 and TRBJ2-4; the TCRdb D gene call, TRBD1, has no DNA to confirm it. Germline CDR1 reads SEHNR; CDR2 reads FQNEAQ (reference sequence). There are 20 residues in the CDR3.